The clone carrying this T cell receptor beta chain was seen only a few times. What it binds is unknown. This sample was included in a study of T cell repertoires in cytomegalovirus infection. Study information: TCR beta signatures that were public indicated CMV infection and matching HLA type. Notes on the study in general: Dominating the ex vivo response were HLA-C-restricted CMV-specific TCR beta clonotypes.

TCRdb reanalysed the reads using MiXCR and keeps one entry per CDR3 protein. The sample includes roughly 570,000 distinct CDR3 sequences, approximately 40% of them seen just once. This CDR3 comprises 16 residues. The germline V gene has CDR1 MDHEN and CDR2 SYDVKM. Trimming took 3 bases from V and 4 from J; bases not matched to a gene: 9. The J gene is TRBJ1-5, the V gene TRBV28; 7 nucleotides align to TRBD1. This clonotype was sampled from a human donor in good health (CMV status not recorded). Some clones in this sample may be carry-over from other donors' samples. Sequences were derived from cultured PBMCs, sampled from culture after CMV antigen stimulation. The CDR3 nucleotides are TGTGCCAGCAGTTTTTTGAGGGACAGCCGTAATCAGCCCCAGCATTTT. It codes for CASSFLRDSRNQPQHF.